This TCR beta chain was sequenced in a study of graft-versus-host responses after intestinal transplantation. Produced via immunoSEQ multiplex PCR; TCRdb's table is partial and in-frame only. Here the sample spans tens of thousands of clones, around 85% being singletons. The germline gives CDR1 SNHLY, CDR2 FYNNEI. The CDR3 has 20 residues. V shed 5 bases and J 1 base; nucleotides not matched to a gene: 13. In this sample, this clone turned up once. Its antigen is still unknown. The TCR comes from a human donor who received an intestinal transplant. The rearrangement joins TRBV2 to TRBJ2-5; 16 bases fit TRBD2. Sequenced material: unstimulated CD8+ T cells sorted from spleen or lymph node cells, taken before intestinal transplant. The DNA for the CDR3 is TGTGCCAGCAGTCGTTTTGGGACTAGCGGGGGGGCTACCAGCCAAGAGACCCAGTACTTC. Its translation: CASSRFGTSGGATSQETQYF.